The present TCR beta chain was sequenced within a study of blood T cell repertoires in COVID-19. Study summary: Some COVID-19 samples were acute and others convalescent; all came from the United States, Italy and Spain. Nucleic acid was either cDNA or gDNA, and it came from T cells, B-cell-depleted T cells, or PBMCs.

Germline V lookup: CDR1 SGHTA, CDR2 FQGNSA. The V gene lost 2 bases and the J gene lost 2 bases, with 10 bases spanning the gap. The CDR3 length is 14 residues. In the source study's methods: Reference gene primer amplification gave nucleated cell count estimates. Data came from immunoSEQ multiplex PCR; TCRdb stores just in-frame clones and leaves some out. V and J calls and clone size are as listed in that table; D and trimming were resolved from the DNA. The sample shows under 20,000 clones, 80% of them seen only once. This rearrangement joins TRBV7-2 to TRBJ2-7; D remains ambiguous. Sequencing used peripheral blood. This receptor was taken from an older man with acute or convalescent COVID-19. CDR3 region: CASSLYGTTYEQYF. Written as DNA, the CDR3 is TGTGCCAGCAGCTTATATGGTACTACCTACGAGCAGTACTTC.